This TCR beta chain was captured by sequencing in a study of molecular identifiers for immune sequencing clone quantification. TCRdb re-called the PCR reads through MiXCR, storing one row per CDR3 protein. The sample includes a few hundred thousand distinct CDR3 sequences, approximately 25% of them seen just once. At least ten counts were recorded for this clonotype. Trimming removed 6 bases at V and 2 bases at J, with 21 bases between. CDR1 SGHTA and CDR2 FQGNSA come from the germline V gene. There are 17 residues in the CDR3. The rearrangement joins TRBV7-2 to TRBJ2-3, with no clear D. The TCR sequence derives from a human donor in good health. Some libraries in this study had Jurkat cell RNA spiked in. The specimen sequenced was naive CD8+ T cells from blood, with Jurkat cell RNA spiked in. Documented subset: FACS-sorted CD8+CD4-CCR7+CD45RA+ naive T cells. CDR3 DNA: TGTGCCAGCAGTCTCGAAAGGCCAGGATACGCCACAGATACGCAGTATTTT. Residues: CASSLERPGYATDTQYF.